The subject of this entry is one T cell receptor beta chain. Its specificity is not known. The entry originates in a study of T cells after yellow fever vaccination. Study-level background: Libraries from low-cell-number fractions were prepared with the SMART-Seq v4 Ultra Low Input RNA kit. General study findings and limits: There was a small share of clonotypes that showed up in both the CD4 and CD8 compartments.

CDR3 size: 12 residues. Germline-derived CDR1 and CDR2 are SQVTM and ANQGSEA. V was cut by 7 bases and J by 6 bases, with 16 bases left in between. Using its own MiXCR run on the 5' RACE reads, TCRdb lists one record per CDR3 protein. The sample shows approximately 550,000 distinct CDR3 sequences, roughly 13% of them seen only once. The TCR comes from a man under 40 who received the YFV17D yellow fever vaccine. The sequencing here drew on PBMCs, taken on the day of the yellow fever booster vaccination. The chain links TRBV29-1 to TRBJ2-7; D possibly corresponds to TRBD1 (5 bases). CDR3 residues: CSARVSRAEQYF. The CDR3 DNA reads TGCAGCGCCCGAGTGTCCAGGGCCGAGCAGTACTTC.